The entry below gives a single T cell receptor beta chain sequence along with its context. What antigen it recognizes has not been identified. Per-base qualities were not stored, and no clone one base away is much larger. Spanning cysteine to phenylalanine, the CDR3 consists of 13 amino acids. The kept DNA is CDR3 alone, 39 bases in frame from the first base. For CDR1 and CDR2, the germline V gene lists SNHLY and FYNNEI. V and J are truncated by 7 bases and 5 bases respectively, leaving an intervening sequence of 14 bases. The data originate from a study listed by TCRdb under 2016. The protocol used for the library was RT-PCR. The instrument given in TCRdb is Illumina MiSeq. The public reads were run again by TCRdb, first through fastp at Q25 and then through MiXCR, and only productive beta chains were kept. Each CDR3 protein gets just one entry, which takes the most common genes and DNA from the rows behind it. The sample table shows about 680,000 distinct CDR3 sequences, and 14% are seen once. The ten largest account for 3% to 4.5% of the sample.

The chain is made from TRBV2 and TRBJ2-5; TRBD2 could be the D gene, as 5 bases match. This receptor was taken from a female donor in good health, serving as a healthy control. Sample: memory CD4+ T cells from blood. The CDR3 region: CASIGPQRETQYF. The sequenced DNA is TGTGCCAGCATTGGCCCTCAGCGGGAGACCCAGTACTTC.